This T cell receptor beta chain was documented in a study of blood T cell repertoires in COVID-19. Germline V gives CDR1 MNHEY, CDR2 SVGAGI. Trimming took off 5 bases at V and 2 bases at J, with 7 bases between the two ends. The CDR3 spans 12 residues. Libraries were prepared by immunoSEQ multiplex PCR; TCRdb keeps only in-frame clonotypes and omits some of them. There are roughly 170,000 clones in the sample; 70% to 85% occur only once, and roughly 17% lies in the top ten. A single count supports this clone. The clonotype comes from a woman aged 45 to 65 who had recovered from COVID-19. Sequenced sample: PBMCs or T cells enriched from blood (not recorded which). This chain links TRBV6-5 with TRBJ2-7; D is ambiguous. CDR3 in amino acids: CASSTDTYEQYF. The DNA of the CDR3 is TGTGCCAGCAGTACTGACACCTACGAGCAGTACTTC.